This T cell receptor (beta chain) was captured by sequencing in a study of radiation and T cells in renal cell carcinoma. TCRdb keeps only in-frame clones here, not all; method: immunoSEQ multiplex PCR. The sample has approximately 100,000 clones; around nine tenths are singletons. This CDR3 contains 15 residues. V shed 2 bases and J 5 bases; nucleotides not matched to a gene: 8. CDR1 SGHRS and CDR2 YFSETQ come from the germline V gene. Time point described: baseline pretreatment blood. Treatment in this sample: 15 Gy SBRT to primary tumor, nephrectomy 4 weeks later. Here the sequenced sample was blood, taken from a patient whose treatment included radiotherapy and nephrectomy. The receptor comes from a man aged 45 to 65 with renal cell carcinoma. V and J are TRBV5-1 and TRBJ2-7; 9 nucleotides line up with TRBD1. The CDR3 DNA sequence: TGCGCCAGCAGCTTACCAACAGGGGGCACGGACGAGCAGTACTTC. This encodes CASSLPTGGTDEQYF.